This T cell receptor beta chain was sequenced in a study of blood T cell repertoires in COVID-19. Profiled with immunoSEQ multiplex PCR; TCRdb holds only in-frame clones, not every one. The table lists about 180,000 clones, 65% to 90% of them singletons. Germline CDR1 and CDR2: SQVTM and ANQGSEA. This CDR3 has 13 residues. After removal of 4 bases from V and 2 bases from J, the junction contained 1 base not matched to a gene. The TCR sequence derives from a man aged 45 to 65 with active or convalescent COVID-19. V is TRBV29-1 and J is TRBJ1-1; TRBD1 aligns across 10 bases. Sequenced: peripheral blood. The CDR3 region is CSVGTGGNTEAFF. CDR3 nucleotide sequence: TGCAGCGTTGGGACAGGGGGAAACACTGAAGCTTTCTTT.